This T cell receptor (beta chain) derives from a study of identical twins. One entry per CDR3 protein, called by TCRdb with MiXCR from the 5' RACE reads. The profile shows roughly 260,000 distinct CDR3 sequences, about 14% of them singletons. The V gene lost 7 bases and the J gene lost 0 bases, with 9 bases spanning the gap. CDR3 size: 12 residues. Looked up from germline, CDR1 is DFQATT and CDR2 is SNEGSKA (reference sequence). Sequencing used memory (CD45RO+) T cells sorted from blood. This TCR came from a woman between 18 and 30 years old in good health. The J gene is TRBJ2-5, the V gene TRBV20-1; D is uncertain. As DNA, the CDR3 is TGCAGTGTTCGGCGAGACCAAGAGACCCAGTACTTC. This translates into CSVRRDQETQYF.